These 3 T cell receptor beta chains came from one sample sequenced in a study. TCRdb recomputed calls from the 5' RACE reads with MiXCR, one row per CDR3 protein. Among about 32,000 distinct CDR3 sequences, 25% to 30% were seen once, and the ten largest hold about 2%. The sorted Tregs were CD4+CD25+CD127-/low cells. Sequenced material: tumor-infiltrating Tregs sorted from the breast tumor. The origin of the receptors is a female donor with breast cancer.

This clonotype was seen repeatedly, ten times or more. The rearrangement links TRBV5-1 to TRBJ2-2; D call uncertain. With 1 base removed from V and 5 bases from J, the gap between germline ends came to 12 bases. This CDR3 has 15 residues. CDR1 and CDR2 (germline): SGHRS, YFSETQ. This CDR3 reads CASSLFGPATGELFF. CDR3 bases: TGCGCCAGCAGCTTGTTCGGCCCGGCAACCGGGGAGCTGTTTTTT.

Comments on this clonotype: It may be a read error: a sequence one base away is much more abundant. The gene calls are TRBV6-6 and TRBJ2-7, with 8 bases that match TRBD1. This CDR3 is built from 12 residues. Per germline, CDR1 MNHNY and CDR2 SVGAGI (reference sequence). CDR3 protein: CPSSRQGYEQYF. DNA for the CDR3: TGTCCCAGCAGTCGACAGGGGTACGAGCAGTACTTC.

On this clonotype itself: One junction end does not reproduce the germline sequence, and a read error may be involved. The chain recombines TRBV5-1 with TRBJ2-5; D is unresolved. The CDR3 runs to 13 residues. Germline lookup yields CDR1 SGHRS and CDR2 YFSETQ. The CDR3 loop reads CACSATRLETQYF. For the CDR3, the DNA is TGCGCCTGCAGCGCAACCAGATTGGAGACCCAGTACTTC.